These 5 T cell receptor beta chains were sequenced from one sample in a study of human T cells and chemical hapten exposure. MiXCR was run by TCRdb on the RACE reads, yielding one entry per CDR3 protein. The sample consists of 130,000 or so distinct CDR3 sequences, about 9.4% of them appearing once. The time point is: healthy volunteer bleed at 2 weeks. Someone pulled total RNA out of unfractionated whole blood. The sequencing sample was made of whole blood. The receptors come from a male donor in good health. Some clones in this sample may be carry-over from other donors' samples.

This clonotype has a handful of counts. The rearrangement links TRBV20-1 to TRBJ1-6; maybe TRBD1 (5 bases). In germline, CDR1 is DFQATT, CDR2 SNEGSKA (reference sequence). This CDR3 is 14 amino acids long. V lost 1 base to trimming and J lost 8 bases, with 12 bases between them. The CDR3 DNA follows: TGCAGTGCTAGAGGGGCAGGGCTGGATTCACCCCTCCACTTT. It yields the protein CSARGAGLDSPLHF.

At least ten counts were recorded for this clonotype. The V and J genes are TRBV7-6 and TRBJ2-7; TRBD1 agrees at 8 bases. Germline V gives CDR1 SGHVS, CDR2 FNYEAQ. Unmatched junction bases numbered 6, after V lost 5 bases and J lost 0 bases. The CDR3 length is 15 residues. CDR3 sequence: CASSPQGASSYEQYF. The CDR3 nucleotides read TGTGCCAGCAGCCCCCAGGGGGCTAGCTCCTACGAGCAGTACTTC.

This clonotype was counted many times. This chain connects TRBV14 to TRBJ2-2, with D perhaps TRBD1 or TRBD2 (5 bases each). The CDR3 is 14 residues long. CDR1 SGHDN and CDR2 FVKESK come from the germline V gene. Deletions cut 4 bases from V and 4 bases from J, with 10 bases between. The CDR3 DNA is TGTGCCAGCAGCCCTGGGACCGTCACCGGGGAGCTGTTTTTT. Protein product: CASSPGTVTGELFF.

Points on this clonotype: The CDR3 carries no conserved terminal phenylalanine or tryptophan, so it likely arises from a read error. CDR3 nucleotide sequence: TGTGCCACCAGTAAGGGAAACACCATATATTAT. It codes for CATSKGNTIYY. V and J are TRBV15 and TRBJ1-3; D unresolved. Trimming took off 6 bases at V and 4 bases at J, with 4 bases between the two ends. The V gene's germline CDR1 is LNHNV and CDR2 YYDKDF (reference sequence). CDR3 length: 11 amino acids.

The sample holds many counts of this clonotype. V gene TRBV9 combines with J gene TRBJ1-2; D unclear. Germline V gene data show CDR1 as SGDLS and CDR2 as YYNGEE. V was clipped by 3 bases and J by 1 base, with 10 bases between them. This CDR3 is built from 14 residues. The CDR3 sequence is CASSGTPGNYGYTF. CDR3 bases: TGTGCCAGCAGCGGGACTCCCGGTAACTATGGCTACACCTTC.